One sample yielded the 29 T cell receptor beta chains listed below, sequenced in a study of blood T cell repertoires in COVID-19. TCRdb's table, derived via immunoSEQ multiplex PCR, lists solely in-frame clones and lacks some. The sample includes about 270,000 clones, 80% to 95% of them seen just once. The sequencing sample was made of PBMCs or T cells enriched from blood (not recorded which). These TCRs come from a man aged 35 to 55 who had been exposed to COVID-19.

The chain combines TRBV11-3 with TRBJ1-1, with 8 bases lining up with TRBD1. V was clipped by 11 bases and J by 4 bases; unmatched bases: 6. CDR3 length: 12 residues. From germline, CDR1 is SGHNT and CDR2 YENEEA. The CDR3 protein is CASSTGVTEAFF. In nucleotides, the CDR3 is TGTGCCTCTTCGACAGGGGTCACTGAAGCTTTCTTT.

This clone was detected only once. The chain employs TRBV28 and TRBJ1-1; 8 bases fit TRBD1. Trimming took 4 bases from V and 3 from J; bases not matched to a gene: 7. The germline gives CDR1 MDHEN, CDR2 SYDVKM. The CDR3 totals 15 residues. The CDR3 coding sequence is TGTGCCAGCAGTTCCCCAGGGGGCTCGTACACTGAAGCTTTCTTT. It is translated as CASSSPGGSYTEAFF.

V gene TRBV18 combines with J gene TRBJ2-2, with no clear D. V was cut by 0 bases and J by 5 bases, with 7 bases left in between. Germline CDR1 is KGHSH and CDR2 is LQKENI. This CDR3 comprises 14 residues. The CDR3 DNA reads TGTGCCAGCTCACCACCCGATCGGACCGGGGAGCTGTTTTTT. This sequence encodes CASSPPDRTGELFF.

The rearrangement links TRBV28 to TRBJ1-2, with 10 bases matching TRBD1. The ends lost 5 bases at V and 7 bases at J; junction bases unmatched: 4. The CDR3 is 13 amino acids. CDR1 is MDHEN, CDR2 SYDVKM, per germline. Here the CDR3 DNA reads TGTGCCAGCAGTGGGGACAGGGGCTCTGGCTACACCTTC. It specifies CASSGDRGSGYTF.

This chain links TRBV9 with TRBJ1-4; D gene uncertain. This CDR3 contains 14 residues. CDR1 SGDLS and CDR2 YYNGEE come from the germline V gene. The V gene lost 1 base and the J gene lost 7 bases, with 11 bases spanning the gap. DNA of the CDR3: TGTGCCAGCAGCGTATCTAGTAGTAGTGAAAAACTGTTTTTT. Encoded protein: CASSVSSSSEKLFF.

The chain is built from TRBV25-1 and TRBJ2-7; 7 bases line up with TRBD1. CDR3 size: 15 residues. The V segment lost 5 bases and the J segment 1 base; nucleotides outside the gene matches: 8. Germline V gene sequence: CDR1 MGHDK, CDR2 SYGVNS. The chain's CDR3 is CASSKLEGQSYEQYF. Here the CDR3 DNA reads TGTGCCAGCAGTAAGCTTGAGGGACAGTCCTACGAGCAGTACTTC.

V and J are TRBV7-9 and TRBJ1-2; D gene ambiguous. CDR3 length equals 13 residues. V was pared by 1 base and J by 4 bases, with 7 bases between. Germline loops: CDR1 SEHNR, CDR2 FQNEAQ (reference sequence). The DNA for the CDR3 is TGTGCCAGCAGCTTAGGACAAGTCTATGGCTACACCTTC. Its translation is CASSLGQVYGYTF.

CDR3 region: CASRAGGTDTQYF. CDR3 DNA sequence: TGTGCCAGCCGCGCGGGGGGTACAGATACGCAGTATTTT. This rearrangement joins TRBV28 to TRBJ2-3, with 8 bases identical to TRBD2. Germline V gene data show CDR1 as MDHEN and CDR2 as SYDVKM. The CDR3 runs 13 residues. Trimming took 8 bases from V and 3 from J; bases not matched to a gene: 4.

The CDR3 nucleotides read TGTGCCAGCAGGACTGGGACTAGCGGGAGAGGTAACACCGGGGAGCTGTTTTTT. Translating gives CASRTGTSGRGNTGELFF. The chain couples TRBV13 to TRBJ2-2; the match to TRBD2 covers 14 bases. Germline loops: CDR1 PRHDT, CDR2 FYEKMQ (reference sequence). CDR3 length equals 18 residues. V shed 6 bases and J 2 bases; nucleotides not matched to a gene: 8.

The chain has TRBV30 and TRBJ2-5; D gene unclear. Germline V lookup: CDR1 GTSNPN, CDR2 SVGIG (reference sequence). The CDR3 consists of 12 residues. V dropped 4 bases and J dropped 5 bases, with 11 bases sitting between them. CDR3 DNA: TGTGCCTGGACTGATGCTAGGGAGACCCAGTACTTC. Amino acids: CAWTDARETQYF.

J is TRBJ1-1 and V is TRBV6-5; no clear D gene. The CDR3 runs 14 residues. Germline CDR1 MNHEY, CDR2 SVGAGI. Trimming removed 0 bases at V and 4 bases at J, with 9 bases between. CDR3 in DNA: TGTGCCAGCAGTTACTCATGGGGAGGCACTGAAGCTTTCTTT. This sequence encodes CASSYSWGGTEAFF.

V is TRBV6-1 and J is TRBJ1-6, with a possible D match to TRBD1 (5 bases). Germline loops: CDR1 MNHNS, CDR2 SASEGT. V was shortened by 4 bases and J by 0 bases, with 16 bases between the two germline ends. This CDR3 has 18 amino acids. CDR3 DNA sequence: TGTGCCAGCAGTGTCCCCTCCGGGGGGAACTCCTATAATTCACCCCTCCACTTT. Translation gives CASSVPSGGNSYNSPLHF.

The chain has TRBV27 and TRBJ2-4; 13 nucleotides line up with TRBD2. The CDR3 is 13 residues long. In germline, CDR1 is MNHEY, CDR2 SMNVEV (reference sequence). Losses at the gene ends were 8 bases for V and 7 bases for J; bases not matched to a gene: 2. CDR3 in DNA: TGTGCCAGCGGGACTAGCGGGAAGAACATTCAGTACTTC. Its protein is CASGTSGKNIQYF.

This chain connects TRBV27 to TRBJ1-6, with D perhaps TRBD1 (5 bases). Germline V gene data show CDR1 as MNHEY and CDR2 as SMNVEV (reference sequence). The CDR3 contains 13 residues. V gave up 6 bases and J gave up 9 bases, with 12 bases separating them. The CDR3 region is CASSGGGFSPLHF. Written as DNA, the CDR3 is TGTGCCAGCAGCGGGGGGGGGTTTTCACCCCTCCACTTT.

The J gene is TRBJ1-2, the V gene TRBV28; 7 bases match TRBD1. Germline V gene lookup returns CDR1 MDHEN and CDR2 SYDVKM. J was trimmed by 7 bases and V by 6 bases; bases with no gene match: 5. The CDR3 runs to 12 residues. This CDR3 is CASSRTGFGYTF. CDR3 nucleotide sequence: TGTGCCAGCAGCCGGACAGGTTTTGGCTACACCTTC.

The chain uses TRBV29-1 and TRBJ2-1; 9 bases align to TRBD1. This CDR3 comprises 12 residues. V shed 7 bases and J 9 bases; nucleotides not matched to a gene: 7. Germline V gives CDR1 SQVTM, CDR2 ANQGSEA. The CDR3 DNA sequence: TGCAGCGCACGGGACAGGGTTAGTGAGCAGTTCTTC. It is translated as CSARDRVSEQFF.

The rearrangement links TRBV7-6 to TRBJ2-1; 14 nucleotides line up with TRBD2. The CDR3 has 21 residues. V was pared by 4 bases and J by 0 bases, with 14 bases of the junction left unmatched. Germline lookup yields CDR1 SGHVS and CDR2 FNYEAQ. CDR3 bases: TGTGCCAGCAGCTCTAGGTTAGGGACTAGCGGGAGTGTTTACTCCTACAATGAGCAGTTCTTC. Its translation: CASSSRLGTSGSVYSYNEQFF. The full variable domain, with the rest looked up from reference TRBV7-6 and TRBJ2-1, is GAGVSQSPRYKVTKRGQDVALRCDPISGHVSLYWYRQALGQGPEFLTYFNYEAQQDKSGLPNDRFSAERPEGSISTLTIQRTEQRDSAMYRCASSSRLGTSGSVYSYNEQFFGPGTRLTVL.

The rearrangement uses TRBV4-1 and TRBJ1-4; TRBD1 might be the D (5 bases). CDR1 and CDR2 from the germline V gene are MGHRA and YSYEKL. The V and J ends lost 3 bases and 4 bases respectively, with 12 bases between them. This CDR3 comprises 15 residues. The CDR3 is CASSQNGADNEKLFF. In nucleotides, the CDR3 is TGCGCCAGCAGCCAGAATGGGGCAGATAATGAAAAACTGTTTTTT.

The chain is built from TRBV18 and TRBJ1-1; D perhaps matches TRBD1 (5 bases). Germline V gene lookup returns CDR1 KGHSH and CDR2 LQKENI. The CDR3 has 14 amino acids. Trimming removed 5 bases at V and 5 bases at J, with 15 bases between. DNA of the CDR3: TGTGCCAGCTCATCGGGGGGAGGATATACTGAAGCTTTCTTT. The encoded protein is CASSSGGGYTEAFF.

This chain uses TRBV30 with TRBJ1-2, with D perhaps matching TRBD1 (5 bases). This CDR3 is built from 15 residues. Germline values: CDR1 GTSNPN, CDR2 SVGIG (reference sequence). V lost 4 bases, J lost 1 base, and 16 bases lay in between. The chain's CDR3 is CAWTRPMTVNYGYTF. In DNA, the CDR3 is TGTGCCTGGACTCGCCCGATGACAGTTAACTATGGCTACACCTTC.

The chain couples TRBV11-2 to TRBJ1-2, with a tentative D call TRBD1 (6 bases). CDR3 length: 15 residues. CDR1 and CDR2 (germline): SGHAT, FQNNGV. V was pared by 0 bases and J by 4 bases, with 12 bases between. CDR3: CASSLDAGAGYGYTF. DNA of the CDR3: TGTGCCAGCAGCTTAGACGCAGGGGCGGGCTATGGCTACACCTTC.

The V and J genes are TRBV4-3 and TRBJ1-2; tentative D call: TRBD1 (6 bases). CDR1 is LGHNA and CDR2 is YSLEER in the germline V gene. The CDR3 has 14 residues. V lost 3 bases, J lost 8 bases, and 16 bases lay in between. CDR3 in amino acids: CASSHEGQAMGYTF. Here the CDR3 DNA reads TGCGCCAGCAGCCATGAGGGACAAGCTATGGGCTACACCTTC.

V usage is TRBV4-1 and J usage is TRBJ2-7; D is unresolved. Trimming cost V 0 bases and J 6 bases, with 9 bases left between them. Germline lookup yields CDR1 MGHRA and CDR2 YSYEKL. The CDR3 length is 13 residues. In DNA form, the CDR3 reads TGCGCCAGCAGCCAAGATAGAGGTCGCGAGCAGTACTTC. Protein product: CASSQDRGREQYF.

This chain links TRBV6-5 with TRBJ1-2; possible D gene TRBD1, 5 bases. V was pared by 6 bases and J by 4 bases, with 15 bases between. Germline V CDR1 and CDR2: MNHEY, SVGAGI. The CDR3 is made up of 14 amino acids. This CDR3 reads CASRGRGTVYGYTF. In nucleotides, the CDR3 is TGTGCCAGCAGAGGCCGCGGGACCGTCTATGGCTACACCTTC.

This clone was recorded once. V gene TRBV28 combines with J gene TRBJ2-5, with D perhaps TRBD1 (6 bases). V was pared by 3 bases and J by 1 base, with 9 bases between. Germline V gene lookup returns CDR1 MDHEN and CDR2 SYDVKM. The CDR3 length is 14 residues. As DNA, the CDR3 is TGTGCCAGCAGTTTCCGGGACACCCAAGAGACCCAGTACTTC. As protein: CASSFRDTQETQYF.

The rearrangement uses TRBV7-9 and TRBJ2-7; 8 bases agree with TRBD1. This CDR3 contains 15 residues. The germline V gene has CDR1 SEHNR and CDR2 FQNEAQ (reference sequence). V was clipped by 8 bases and J by 4 bases; unmatched bases: 13. The CDR3 coding sequence is TGTGCCAGCGGAACGCAGGGGGCATTAAGTTACGAGCAGTACTTC. It specifies CASGTQGALSYEQYF.

The chain employs TRBV20-1 and TRBJ2-7, with a weak D call TRBD2 (7 bases). Germline V gives CDR1 DFQATT, CDR2 SNEGSKA (reference sequence). With 5 bases removed from V and 10 bases from J, the gap between germline ends came to 15 bases. The length of the CDR3 is 11 residues. This chain's CDR3 is CSASSQGLQYF. CDR3 nucleotide sequence: TGCAGTGCTTCTTCACAGGGACTACAGTACTTC.

This rearrangement joins TRBV5-1 to TRBJ2-2; no reliable D call. The V gene lost 0 bases and the J gene lost 6 bases, with 9 bases spanning the gap. The CDR3 runs 14 residues. Germline V gene sequence: CDR1 SGHRS, CDR2 YFSETQ. CDR3 bases: TGCGCCAGCAGCTTGGCGTTTTCCGCCGGGGAGCTGTTTTTT. It yields the protein CASSLAFSAGELFF.

This chain connects TRBV19 to TRBJ2-1, with TRBD2 matching 8 bases. Germline-derived CDR1 and CDR2 are LNHDA and SQIVND (reference sequence). The CDR3 covers 15 residues. V shed 5 bases, J shed 3 bases, and the junction held 6 bases outside the gene matches. CDR3 sequence (DNA): TGTGCCAGTAGTCTTAGCGGGGCCTTCTACAATGAGCAGTTCTTC. Protein product: CASSLSGAFYNEQFF.